This TCR beta chain was identified in a study of T cell repertoires in cytomegalovirus infection (dated by TCRdb to the late 2010s). Background on the whole study: Recently identified HLA-C-restricted CMV epitopes, whose presentation resists viral immunomodulation, were targeted by peptide stimulations together with well-studied HLA-B-restricted epitopes. Donor HLA type was relevant to the analysis, because carriage of CMV infection together with the matching HLA type was indicated by public TCR beta signatures. Study-wide conclusions, independent of this receptor: In both this cohort and an independent roughly 350-donor cohort, the cumulative frequency of public TCR beta family members distinguished carriers of CMV infection plus the relevant HLA type. The ex vivo response was dominated by HLA-C-restricted CMV-specific TCR beta clonotypes, which also provided the single most frequent clonotype in two of eight donors.

Notes on this clonotype: Its cognate antigen has yet to be identified. Per-base quality was not reported, and no clone a single base away is much larger than it.

The germline V gene gives CDR1 as SGHVS and CDR2 as FNYEAQ. V is trimmed back by 3 bases and J by 2 bases, and the junction contains 9 bases that no gene match accounts for. The CDR3 holds 17 amino acids from the cysteine to the phenylalanine. Just the 51-base CDR3 DNA is kept, in frame starting at base 1. TCRdb records Illumina HiSeq 1500 as the sequencer. TCRdb reworked the public reads: Q25 trimming with fastp, MiXCR clone assembly, productive beta chains retained. Entries that share a CDR3 protein sequence are merged under the most common genes and DNA. The sample table lists approximately 590,000 distinct CDR3 sequences, around 40% of them with a count of one. The top ten constitute roughly 50% of the sample. What the treatment or condition label conveys for this sample: in vitro stimulation with specific CMV peptide epitopes to enrich CMV-specific T cells.

The source was cultured PBMCs, collected from culture after CMV antigen stimulation. The rearrangement joined TRBV7-6 to TRBJ2-1; 8 bases in the junction line up with TRBD2. The TCR sequence derives from a human donor in good health (CMV status not recorded). Some clones in this sample may be carry-over from other donors' samples. DNA sequence: TGTGCCAGCAGCTTGGTGGGTTCGCGGGAGGCCTACAATGAGCAGTTCTTC. Its amino acids are CASSLVGSREAYNEQFF.